Presented here are 20 T cell receptor beta chains from one specimen sequenced in a study of OX40 agonist ivuxolimab in advanced cancers. Some clones are missing from TCRdb's copy, which holds only in-frame ones; the method was immunoSEQ multiplex PCR. The sample gives roughly 65,000 clones, roughly nine tenths of which show up once; 0.3% is in the top ten. Source: CD4+ or CD8+ T cells sorted from blood, taken in a trial of the OX40 agonist ivuxolimab. The receptors were gathered from an adult with an advanced solid tumor such as melanoma, head and neck, liver or kidney cancer.

V is TRBV6-5 and J is TRBJ1-2, with a weak D call TRBD1 (6 bases). The V gene lost 5 bases and the J gene lost 3 bases, with 13 bases spanning the gap. CDR3 length equals 14 residues. CDR1 is MNHEY and CDR2 is SVGAGI in the germline V gene. The CDR3 DNA reads TGTGCCAGCAGTGGCCGGACAGCCGACTATGGCTACACCTTC. Protein sequence: CASSGRTADYGYTF.

V and J are TRBV7-3 and TRBJ1-2; unclear D gene. V was shortened by 3 bases and J by 6 bases, with 11 bases between the two germline ends. This CDR3 region has 13 residues. CDR1 is SGHTA and CDR2 is FQGTGA in the germline V gene. The chain's CDR3 is CASSLDRLDGYTF. CDR3 bases: TGTGCCAGCAGCTTGGACCGCCTGGATGGCTACACCTTC.

V and J are TRBV7-3 and TRBJ2-1; D is ambiguous. The CDR3 has 15 amino acids. V was cut by 5 bases and J by 2 bases, with 13 bases left in between. The germline V gene encodes CDR1 SGHTA and CDR2 FQGTGA. CDR3 amino acids: CASSPSRRAYNEQFF. The CDR3 DNA is TGTGCCAGCAGCCCGTCTCGGCGCGCCTACAATGAGCAGTTCTTC.

This clone was recorded once. The chain carries TRBV7-9 and TRBJ2-3, with TRBD2 identical over 11 bases. The trim removed 4 bases at V and 4 bases at J, leaving 7 bases unmatched. The V gene's germline CDR1 is SEHNR and CDR2 FQNEAQ (reference sequence). The CDR3 has 16 residues. The CDR3 is CASSSVAGGISDTQYF. As DNA, the CDR3 is TGTGCCAGCAGCTCCGTAGCGGGAGGGATATCAGATACGCAGTATTTT.

The J gene is TRBJ1-3, the V gene TRBV6-5; D not certain. Per germline, CDR1 MNHEY and CDR2 SVGAGI. Trimming stripped 8 bases from V and 3 bases from J, with 11 bases between. This CDR3 region has 13 residues. CDR3 nucleotide sequence: TGTGCCAGCGCTCTGGGTTATGGAAACACCATATATTTT. Protein sequence: CASALGYGNTIYF.

This chain links TRBV6-6 with TRBJ2-7; TRBD1 agrees at 9 bases. The germline CDR1 and CDR2 sequences are MNHNY and SVGAGI (reference sequence). Unmatched junction bases numbered 3, after V lost 2 bases and J lost 4 bases. CDR3 length: 14 residues. The CDR3 reads CASSYTGGWYEQYF. CDR3 coding DNA: TGTGCCAGCAGTTACACAGGGGGCTGGTACGAGCAGTACTTC.

Comment on this clone: This sample also contains other DNA sequences that code for the same CDR3. The chain recombines TRBV10-3 with TRBJ1-1; 11 bases agree with TRBD1. Germline CDR1 reads ENHRY; CDR2 reads SYGVKD. The CDR3 covers 14 residues. V was pared by 6 bases and J by 5 bases, with 5 bases of the junction left unmatched. CDR3: CAISSGTGGTEAFF. The CDR3 nucleotides read TGTGCCATCAGCTCCGGGACAGGGGGGACTGAAGCTTTCTTT.

The chain links TRBV5-1 to TRBJ2-1, with a tentative D call TRBD1 (6 bases). Germline CDR1 SGHRS, CDR2 YFSETQ. CDR3 length: 13 residues. Trimming took off 4 bases at V and 3 bases at J, with 8 bases between the two ends. This CDR3 is CASSLDSYNEQFF. The CDR3, as DNA: TGCGCCAGCAGCCTGGACAGCTACAATGAGCAGTTCTTC.

The chain couples TRBV6-5 to TRBJ1-3; D is perhaps TRBD1 (5 bases). V was clipped by 5 bases and J by 0 bases, with 11 bases between them. Per the germline V gene, CDR1 is MNHEY and CDR2 is SVGAGI. The CDR3 totals 15 residues. CDR3 region: CASSPGLYSGNTIYF. In DNA, the CDR3 is TGTGCCAGCAGTCCGGGACTGTACTCTGGAAACACCATATATTTT.

The rearrangement joins TRBV19 to TRBJ1-4; 7 positions agree with TRBD1. The CDR3 spans 14 residues. The V gene's germline CDR1 is LNHDA and CDR2 SQIVND (reference sequence). V shed 6 bases, J shed 5 bases, and the junction held 6 bases outside the gene matches. The CDR3 DNA reads TGTGCCAGTAGGGCCGGGACAGTAAATGAAAAACTGTTTTTT. Translating it yields CASRAGTVNEKLFF.

The rearrangement uses TRBV7-9 and TRBJ2-4, with 7 nucleotides matching TRBD2. V lost 5 bases, J lost 2 bases, and 9 bases stayed unmatched. CDR3 length equals 16 residues. Per the germline V gene, CDR1 is SEHNR and CDR2 is FQNEAQ (reference sequence). CDR3 in amino acids: CASSLVSSGSKNIQYF. The CDR3 nucleotides read TGTGCCAGCAGCCTAGTGTCTAGCGGCTCCAAAAACATTCAGTACTTC.

Comments on this clone: Within the sample, other DNA sequences also encode this same CDR3. The chain has TRBV19 and TRBJ2-3, with no clear D. The CDR3 has 14 amino acids. The V end was cut by 1 base, the J end by 0 bases, with 5 bases between. Germline lookup yields CDR1 LNHDA and CDR2 SQIVND (reference sequence). The CDR3 DNA sequence: TGTGCCAGTAGTATAGGCCTCAGCACAGATACGCAGTATTTT. It translates to CASSIGLSTDTQYF.

This chain uses TRBV6-5 with TRBJ1-5; maybe TRBD1 (5 bases). Germline V gene data show CDR1 as MNHEY and CDR2 as SVGAGI. This CDR3 spans 15 amino acids. Between the trimmed V and J ends, which lost 6 bases and 3 bases, there was a span of 15 bases. CDR3 bases: TGTGCCAGCAGGACGGCCCCGGGGGACAATCAGCCCCAGCATTTT. Translating gives CASRTAPGDNQPQHF.

The J gene is TRBJ1-2, the V gene TRBV6-1; TRBD1 matches 7 bases. The V segment lost 0 bases and the J segment 8 bases; nucleotides outside the gene matches: 6. Germline-derived CDR1 and CDR2 are MNHNS and SASEGT. The CDR3 contains 14 residues. The DNA of the CDR3 is TGTGCCAGCAGTGAAGCGAGGAGGGGGCTGGGCTACACCTTC. It yields the protein CASSEARRGLGYTF.

The count of this clone is one. The rearrangement links TRBV5-4 to TRBJ2-3; D ambiguous. Trimming pared 0 bases from V and 3 bases from J, leaving 8 bases between. Germline CDR1 is SGHNT and CDR2 is YYREEE (reference sequence). CDR3 size: 14 residues. The CDR3 DNA reads as TGTGCCAGCAGCTTGGCCGGCGGAACAGATACGCAGTATTTT. Encoded protein: CASSLAGGTDTQYF. Complete variable domain (other parts from reference TRBV5-4 and TRBJ2-3): ETGVTQSPTHLIKTRGQQVTLRCSSQSGHNTVSWYQQALGQGPQFIFQYYREEENGRGNFPPRFSGLQFPNYSSELNVNALELDDSALYLCASSLAGGTDTQYFGPGTRLTVL.

The chain uses TRBV29-1 and TRBJ1-2; D may be TRBD1 (6 bases). Germline-derived CDR1 and CDR2 are SQVTM and ANQGSEA. The CDR3 runs to 12 residues. V was clipped by 4 bases and J by 4 bases, with 10 bases between them. The CDR3 reads CSVARDTYGYTF. The CDR3 DNA reads TGCAGCGTTGCCCGGGACACCTATGGCTACACCTTC.

This clone occurred once. The V call is TRBV10-3, the J call TRBJ1-1; 7 bases map to TRBD1. V lost 0 bases and J lost 8; bases outside the gene matches: 15. The germline V gene has CDR1 ENHRY and CDR2 SYGVKD. The CDR3 is 17 amino acids. The CDR3 DNA sequence: TGTGCCATCAGTGAGTCGTCCCCGTTTAGAGGGGGCTCAGAAGCTTTCTTT. It specifies CAISESSPFRGGSEAFF.

CDR3 amino acids: CASSSPSGRYNEQFF. CDR3 nucleotides: TGTGCCAGCAGCTCACCTAGCGGGAGGTATAATGAGCAGTTCTTC. The rearrangement joins TRBV9 to TRBJ2-1; TRBD2 agrees at 11 bases. CDR1 is SGDLS, CDR2 YYNGEE, per germline. The CDR3 runs to 15 residues. Trimming cost V 4 bases and J 7 bases; bases outside gene matches: 7.

This chain joins TRBV2 and TRBJ1-2; 7 bases fit TRBD1. V gave up 9 bases and J gave up 0 bases; unmatched junction bases: 7. This CDR3 is built from 14 residues. Per germline, CDR1 SNHLY and CDR2 FYNNEI. CDR3 in amino acids: CASQGQVANYGYTF. Here the CDR3 DNA reads TGTGCCAGTCAAGGACAGGTAGCTAACTATGGCTACACCTTC.

The V gene is TRBV29-1, the J gene TRBJ2-5; 10 positions agree with TRBD1. CDR3 size: 13 residues. V trimming: 7 bases; J trimming: 5 bases; junction bases outside the gene matches: 7. Germline values: CDR1 SQVTM, CDR2 ANQGSEA. CDR3 bases: TGCAGCGCAAGACAGGGGGCGGGGGAGACCCAGTACTTC. It translates to CSARQGAGETQYF.